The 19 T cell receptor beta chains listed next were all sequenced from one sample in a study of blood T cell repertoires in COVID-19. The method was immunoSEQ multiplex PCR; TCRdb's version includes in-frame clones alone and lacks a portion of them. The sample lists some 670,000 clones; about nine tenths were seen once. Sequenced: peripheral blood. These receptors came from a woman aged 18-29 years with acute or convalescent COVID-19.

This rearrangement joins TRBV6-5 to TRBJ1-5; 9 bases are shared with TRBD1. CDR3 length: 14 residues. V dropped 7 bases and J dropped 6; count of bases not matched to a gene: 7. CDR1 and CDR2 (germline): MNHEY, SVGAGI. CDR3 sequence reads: CASTLDRGSQPQHF. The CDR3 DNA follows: TGTGCCAGCACTCTAGACAGGGGGAGTCAGCCCCAGCATTTT.

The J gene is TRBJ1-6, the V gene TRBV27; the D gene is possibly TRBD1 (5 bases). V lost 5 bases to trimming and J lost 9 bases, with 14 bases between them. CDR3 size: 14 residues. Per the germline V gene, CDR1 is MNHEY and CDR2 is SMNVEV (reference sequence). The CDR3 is CASSAQGFGSPLHF. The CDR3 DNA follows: TGTGCCAGCAGTGCTCAGGGATTTGGTTCACCCCTCCACTTT.

The CDR3 spells CASTPGDRYTEAFF. The CDR3 nucleotides read TGTGCCAGCACCCCCGGGGACAGATACACTGAAGCTTTCTTT. This sequence joins TRBV2 and TRBJ1-1; 7 bases align to TRBD1. V was clipped by 7 bases and J by 3 bases; unmatched bases: 8. CDR1 and CDR2 (germline): SNHLY, FYNNEI. The CDR3 is made up of 14 amino acids.

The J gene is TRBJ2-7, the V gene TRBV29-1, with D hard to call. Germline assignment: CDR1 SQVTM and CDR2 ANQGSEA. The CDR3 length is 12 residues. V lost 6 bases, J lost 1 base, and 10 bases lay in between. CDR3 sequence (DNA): TGCAGCGTCACCAGAAATTCCTACGAGCAGTACTTC. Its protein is CSVTRNSYEQYF.

The CDR3 here is CASSFSQGTGSSYEQYF. In DNA form, the CDR3 reads TGCGCCAGCAGCTTTTCACAAGGGACAGGATCTTCCTACGAGCAGTACTTC. The chain recombines TRBV5-1 with TRBJ2-7; 8 nucleotides align to TRBD1. Germline CDR1 SGHRS, CDR2 YFSETQ. This CDR3 is built from 17 residues. The V and J ends lost 2 bases and 1 base, in that order; junction bases with no gene match: 11. The full variable domain, completed using reference TRBV5-1 and TRBJ2-7, is KAGVTQTPRYLIKTRGQQVTLSCSPISGHRSVSWYQQTPGQGLQFLFEYFSETQRNKGNFPGRFSGRQFSNSRSEMNVSTLELGDSALYLCASSFSQGTGSSYEQYFGPGTRLTVT.

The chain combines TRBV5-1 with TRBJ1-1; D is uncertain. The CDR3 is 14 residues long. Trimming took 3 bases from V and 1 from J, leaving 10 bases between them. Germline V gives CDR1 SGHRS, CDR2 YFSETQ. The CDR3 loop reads CASSWEGRNTEAFF. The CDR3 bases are TGCGCCAGCAGCTGGGAAGGGAGGAACACTGAAGCTTTCTTT.

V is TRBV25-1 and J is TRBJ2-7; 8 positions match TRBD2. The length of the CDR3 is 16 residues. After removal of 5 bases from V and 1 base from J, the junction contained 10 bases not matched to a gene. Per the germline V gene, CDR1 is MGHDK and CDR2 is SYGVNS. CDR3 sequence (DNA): TGTGCCAGCAGTAAAATTAGCGGGGACGGGTCCTACGAGCAGTACTTC. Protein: CASSKISGDGSYEQYF.

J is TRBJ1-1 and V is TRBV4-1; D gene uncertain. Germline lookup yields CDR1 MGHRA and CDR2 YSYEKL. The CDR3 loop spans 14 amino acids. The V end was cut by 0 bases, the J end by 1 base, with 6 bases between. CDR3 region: CASSQDPQNTEAFF. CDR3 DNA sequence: TGCGCCAGCAGCCAAGATCCCCAGAACACTGAAGCTTTCTTT.

In nucleotides, the CDR3 is TGTGCCAGTAGTCCGAGGGTACCGGGTGAAGCTTTCTTT. Translating it yields CASSPRVPGEAFF. The rearrangement links TRBV19 to TRBJ1-1; the D is unclear. The CDR3 covers 13 residues. Germline CDR1 reads LNHDA; CDR2 reads SQIVND (reference sequence). Trimming stripped 5 bases from V and 7 bases from J, with 14 bases between.

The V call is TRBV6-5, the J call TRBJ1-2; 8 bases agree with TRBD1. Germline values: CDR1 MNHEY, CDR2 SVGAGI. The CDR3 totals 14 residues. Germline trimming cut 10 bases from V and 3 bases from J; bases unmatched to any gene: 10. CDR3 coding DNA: TGTGCCACCCACCGGACAGGGAAATACTATGGCTACACCTTC. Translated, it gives CATHRTGKYYGYTF.

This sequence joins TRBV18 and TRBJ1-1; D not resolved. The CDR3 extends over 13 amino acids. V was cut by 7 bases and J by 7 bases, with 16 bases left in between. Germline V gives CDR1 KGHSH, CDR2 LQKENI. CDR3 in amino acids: CASCLLLFGEAFF. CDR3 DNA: TGTGCCAGCTGCCTTTTGCTCTTCGGTGAAGCTTTCTTT.

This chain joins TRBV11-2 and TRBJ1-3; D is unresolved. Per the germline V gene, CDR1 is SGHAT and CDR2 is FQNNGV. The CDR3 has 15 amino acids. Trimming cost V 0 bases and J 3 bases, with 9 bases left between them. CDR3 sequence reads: CASSLDPGSGNTIYF. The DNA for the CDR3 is TGTGCCAGCAGCTTAGATCCAGGCAGTGGAAACACCATATATTTT.

The CDR3 reads CAAFTGTENYGYTF. Here the CDR3 DNA reads TGTGCCGCCTTCACAGGGACAGAGAACTATGGCTACACCTTC. V usage is TRBV15 and J usage is TRBJ1-2; 7 nucleotides line up with TRBD1. The CDR3 sequence is 14 residues long. Unmatched junction bases numbered 11, after V lost 11 bases and J lost 2 bases. Germline V gene lookup returns CDR1 LNHNV and CDR2 YYDKDF (reference sequence).

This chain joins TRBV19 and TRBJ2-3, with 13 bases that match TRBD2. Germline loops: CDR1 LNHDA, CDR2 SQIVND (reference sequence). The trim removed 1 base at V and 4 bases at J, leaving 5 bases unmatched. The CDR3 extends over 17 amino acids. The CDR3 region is CASSIGLAGGQADTQYF. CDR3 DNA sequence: TGTGCCAGTAGTATAGGACTAGCGGGGGGCCAGGCAGATACGCAGTATTTT. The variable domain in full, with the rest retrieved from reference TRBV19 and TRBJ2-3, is DGGITQSPKYLFRKEGQNVTLSCEQNLNHDAMYWYRQDPGQGLRLIYYSQIVNDFQKGDIAEGYSVSREKKESFPLTVTSAQKNPTAFYLCASSIGLAGGQADTQYFGPGTRLTVL.

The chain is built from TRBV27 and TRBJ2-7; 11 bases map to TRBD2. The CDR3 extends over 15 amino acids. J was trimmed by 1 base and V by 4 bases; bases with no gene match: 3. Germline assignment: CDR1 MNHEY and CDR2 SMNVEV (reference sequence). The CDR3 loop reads CASSYGTSGSYEQYF. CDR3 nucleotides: TGTGCCAGCAGTTACGGGACTAGCGGATCCTACGAGCAGTACTTC.

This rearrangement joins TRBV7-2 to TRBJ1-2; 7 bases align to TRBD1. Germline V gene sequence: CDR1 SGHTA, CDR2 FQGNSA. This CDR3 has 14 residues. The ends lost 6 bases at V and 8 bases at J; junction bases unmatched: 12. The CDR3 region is CASSLSTGLSGYTF. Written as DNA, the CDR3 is TGTGCCAGCAGTTTATCGACAGGGCTGAGCGGCTACACCTTC.

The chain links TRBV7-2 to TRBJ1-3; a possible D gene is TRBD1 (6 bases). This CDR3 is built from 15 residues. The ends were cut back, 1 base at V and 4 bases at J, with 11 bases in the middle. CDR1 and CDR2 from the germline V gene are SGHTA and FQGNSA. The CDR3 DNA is TGTGCCAGCAGCTTAGGGCCAGGGGTCGGAAACACCATATATTTT. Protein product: CASSLGPGVGNTIYF.

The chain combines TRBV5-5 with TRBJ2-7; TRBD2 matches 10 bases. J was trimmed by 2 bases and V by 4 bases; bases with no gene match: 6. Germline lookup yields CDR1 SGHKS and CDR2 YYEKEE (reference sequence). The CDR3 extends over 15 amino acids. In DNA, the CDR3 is TGTGCCAGCAGCGTAACTAGCGGGGAAGCCTACGAGCAGTACTTC. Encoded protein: CASSVTSGEAYEQYF.

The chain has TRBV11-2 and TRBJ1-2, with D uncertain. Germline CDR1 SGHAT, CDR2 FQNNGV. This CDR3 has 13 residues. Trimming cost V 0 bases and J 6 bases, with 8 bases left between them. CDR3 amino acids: CASSLDLRDGYTF. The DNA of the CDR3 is TGTGCCAGCAGCTTAGATCTGAGGGATGGCTACACCTTC. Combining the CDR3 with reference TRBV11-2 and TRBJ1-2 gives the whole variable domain EAGVAQSPRYKIIEKRQSVAFWCNPISGHATLYWYQQILGQGPKLLIQFQNNGVVDDSQLPKDRFSAERLKGVDSTLKIQPAKLEDSAVYLCASSLDLRDGYTFGSGTRLTVV.